These 8 T cell receptor beta chains came from one sample sequenced in a study of shared clonotypes between healthy human individuals. CD45RO-negative cells were positively selected for CCR7, leaving out terminally differentiated effector memory CD45RA+ cells. TCRdb keeps only in-frame clones here, not all; method: immunoSEQ multiplex PCR. The repertoire holds under 2,000,000 clones, with about 95% as singletons. Source material: naive CD8+ T cells sorted from blood. The receptors come from a man between 18 and 29 years old in good health.

J is TRBJ2-2 and V is TRBV7-8; possible D gene TRBD2, 5 bases. Between the trimmed V and J ends, which lost 4 bases and 5 bases, there was a span of 17 bases. The CDR3 runs to 16 residues. CDR1 is SGHVS and CDR2 is FQNEAQ in the germline V gene. Here the CDR3 reads CASSSDRGPLTGELFF. The CDR3 nucleotides read TGTGCCAGCAGCTCGGACCGGGGTCCGCTTACCGGGGAGCTGTTTTTT.

The J gene is TRBJ2-7, the V gene TRBV11-2; 11 positions agree with TRBD2. The trim removed 4 bases at V and 3 bases at J, leaving 5 bases unmatched. This CDR3 region has 15 residues. Germline CDR1 is SGHAT and CDR2 is FQNNGV. As DNA, the CDR3 is TGTGCCAGCAGCTCCACTAGCGGGAGTCGCTACGAGCAGTACTTC. Translated: CASSSTSGSRYEQYF.

The chain carries TRBV6-5 and TRBJ2-3; 12 bases are shared with TRBD2. The CDR3 has 15 amino acids. The V and J ends lost 5 bases and 8 bases, in that order; junction bases with no gene match: 8. CDR1 and CDR2 (germline): MNHEY, SVGAGI. Here the CDR3 DNA reads TGTGCCAGCAGTCAACTAGCGGGAGGTAGAGGTACGCAGTATTTT. Protein: CASSQLAGGRGTQYF.

J is TRBJ1-5 and V is TRBV4-1; no definite D call. Between the trimmed V and J ends, which lost 4 bases and 9 bases, there was a span of 16 bases. The CDR3 has 14 amino acids. Germline values: CDR1 MGHRA, CDR2 YSYEKL. The CDR3: CASSLGGEQGPQHF. In DNA form, the CDR3 reads TGCGCCAGCAGCCTAGGCGGGGAACAAGGGCCCCAGCATTTT.

The count of this clone is one. V usage is TRBV13 and J usage is TRBJ2-7; 7 nucleotides agree with TRBD1. With V trimmed by 5 bases and J by 5 bases, 9 bases remained unmatched. This CDR3 spans 14 amino acids. The germline CDR1 and CDR2 sequences are PRHDT and FYEKMQ (reference sequence). CDR3 coding DNA: TGTGCCAGCAGCCCCAAGACAGGGTTGGACGAGCAGTACTTC. It encodes CASSPKTGLDEQYF.

The rearrangement joins TRBV13 to TRBJ1-2; tentatively, D is TRBD1 (5 bases). Deletions cut 8 bases from V and 8 bases from J, with 18 bases between. CDR1 is PRHDT and CDR2 is FYEKMQ in the germline V gene (reference sequence). The CDR3 is made up of 13 amino acids. CDR3 DNA sequence: TGTGCCAGCGCCGAGGACATCTCCCCGGGCTACACCTTC. This encodes CASAEDISPGYTF.

The chain joins TRBV7-9 to TRBJ2-3, with 10 bases that match TRBD2. Germline CDR1 is SEHNR and CDR2 is FQNEAQ (reference sequence). This CDR3 region has 17 residues. The J segment lost 5 bases and the V segment lost 1 base, leaving 9 bases of the junction unmatched. The CDR3 nucleotides are TGTGCCAGCAGCTTAGTCCCTAGCGGGAGAGTTGAAGATACGCAGTATTTT. Protein sequence: CASSLVPSGRVEDTQYF.

Of note for this clone: Other DNA sequences from this sample encode an identical CDR3 as well. This chain connects TRBV19 to TRBJ1-1, with 8 bases fitting TRBD1. Losses at the gene ends were 1 base for V and 5 bases for J; bases not matched to a gene: 3. CDR3 length: 14 amino acids. CDR1 is LNHDA and CDR2 is SQIVND in the germline V gene (reference sequence). The CDR3 protein is CASSIVQGGTEAFF. As DNA, the CDR3 is TGTGCCAGTAGTATAGTACAGGGGGGGACTGAAGCTTTCTTT. The entire variable domain, with the rest obtained from reference TRBV19 and TRBJ1-1, is as follows: DGGITQSPKYLFRKEGQNVTLSCEQNLNHDAMYWYRQDPGQGLRLIYYSQIVNDFQKGDIAEGYSVSREKKESFPLTVTSAQKNPTAFYLCASSIVQGGTEAFFGQGTRLTVV.